These 9 T cell receptor beta chains came from one sample sequenced in a study of T cell repertoires in cytomegalovirus infection (dated by TCRdb to between 2019 and 2020). Instrument on record: Illumina HiSeq 1500. The public sequencing data were trimmed at Q25 with fastp and processed into clonotypes with MiXCR by TCRdb, which kept only in-frame beta chains. Each entry merges the rows of one CDR3 protein and shows their most common DNA and genes. The sample records around 310,000 distinct CDR3 sequences, roughly 15% of which are singletons. In total, the top ten clones hold more than 10% of the sample. Sequencing input: PBMCs. The receptors derive from a human donor in good health (CMV status not recorded). Some clones in this sample may be carry-over from other donors' samples.

This clonotype was observed a handful of times. The chain recombines TRBV19 with TRBJ2-7, with D unclear. The V and J ends lost 3 bases and 5 bases respectively, with 11 bases between them. Germline lookup yields CDR1 LNHDA and CDR2 SQIVND (reference sequence). This CDR3 region has 13 residues. CDR3 region: CASSISAWDEQYF. The CDR3 nucleotides are TGTGCCAGTAGTATCTCAGCCTGGGACGAGCAGTACTTC.

The J gene is TRBJ1-4, the V gene TRBV14, with D tentatively TRBD1 (5 bases). The CDR3 totals 15 residues. Germline CDR1 and CDR2: SGHDN and FVKESK. Trimming shortened V by 5 bases and J by 3 bases, and 13 bases separated the two germline ends. The chain's CDR3 is CASSTLGRANEKLFF. In DNA, the CDR3 is TGTGCCAGCAGCACCCTGGGGCGGGCTAATGAAAAACTGTTTTTT.

This clonotype has just a few counts. V usage is TRBV5-1 and J usage is TRBJ2-3; D call uncertain. The CDR3 loop spans 14 amino acids. Trimming stripped 4 bases from V and 1 base from J, with 10 bases between. Germline V CDR1 and CDR2: SGHRS, YFSETQ. The CDR3 coding sequence is TGCGCCAGCAGCCCTTATCCGGGCACAGATACGCAGTATTTT. It translates to CASSPYPGTDTQYF.

The chain has TRBV12-3 or TRBV12-4 and TRBJ1-1; D uncertain. CDR3 size: 13 residues. Trimming took off 3 bases at V and 3 bases at J, with 8 bases between the two ends. Here the CDR3 DNA reads TGTGCCAGCAGTTTTGCTGTGTACACTGAAGCTTTCTTT. Translated, it gives CASSFAVYTEAFF.

This clonotype has only a few counts. The chain is built from TRBV6-2 or TRBV6-3 and TRBJ1-5, with D possibly matching TRBD1 (6 bases). CDR1 is MNHEY and CDR2 is SVGEGT in the germline V gene. This CDR3 spans 13 amino acids. V was shortened by 5 bases and J by 10 bases, with 15 bases between the two germline ends. The CDR3 nucleotides read TGTGCCAGCAGTCCCAGGACAGATAGTCCCCAGCATTTT. It translates to CASSPRTDSPQHF.

This clonotype was counted ten times or more. The chain links TRBV6-5 to TRBJ2-3; D possibly corresponds to TRBD2 (6 bases). This CDR3 is 15 amino acids long. Trimming removed 0 bases from V and 2 bases from J, with 9 bases in between. CDR1 is MNHEY and CDR2 is SVGAGI in the germline V gene. CDR3 DNA sequence: TGTGCCAGCAGTTACTCGAGGACTATCACAGATACGCAGTATTTT. Encoded protein: CASSYSRTITDTQYF.

This clonotype has just a few counts. This chain links TRBV13 with TRBJ2-7; 10 bases map to TRBD1. Trimming cost V 2 bases and J 5 bases; bases outside gene matches: 12. CDR1 is PRHDT and CDR2 is FYEKMQ in the germline V gene (reference sequence). The CDR3 is made up of 17 amino acids. The CDR3 reads CASSLSRGQGRSDEQYF. CDR3 DNA: TGTGCCAGCAGCTTAAGTAGGGGACAGGGGAGGTCCGACGAGCAGTACTTC.

V and J are TRBV5-4 and TRBJ2-1; D not certain. The germline V gene encodes CDR1 SGHNT and CDR2 YYREEE (reference sequence). V lost 0 bases to trimming and J lost 5 bases, with 9 bases between them. The CDR3 runs 14 residues. The CDR3 DNA sequence: TGTGCCAGCAGCTTGGAAAAGTTCGACAATGAGCAGTTCTTC. Translating gives CASSLEKFDNEQFF.

Ten or more counts support this clonotype. The chain employs TRBV7-8 and TRBJ2-7, with D possibly being TRBD2 (6 bases). Germline CDR1 is SGHVS and CDR2 is FQNEAQ. V lost 5 bases, J lost 3 bases, and 17 bases lay in between. The CDR3 loop spans 15 amino acids. CDR3 sequence reads: CASSPFGGVNYEQYF. The CDR3 coding sequence is TGTGCCAGCAGCCCCTTCGGGGGAGTGAACTACGAGCAGTACTTC. The whole variable domain, filled in from reference TRBV7-8 and TRBJ2-7, reads GAGVSQSPRYKVAKRGQDVALRCDPISGHVSLFWYQQALGQGPEFLTYFQNEAQLDKSGLPSDRFFAERPEGSVSTLKIQRTQQEDSAVYLCASSPFGGVNYEQYFGPGTRLTVT.